This TCR beta chain derives from a study of blood T cell repertoires in COVID-19. Overall study context: The United States, Italy and Spain supplied acute and convalescent COVID-19 samples. Nucleic acid was either cDNA or gDNA, and it came from T cells, B-cell-depleted T cells, or PBMCs.

As originally analysed: For nucleated cells, counts were estimated from reference gene primer amplification. Data came from immunoSEQ multiplex PCR; TCRdb stores just in-frame clones and leaves some out. V and J calls and clone size are as listed in that table; D and trimming were resolved from the DNA. The sample holds some 240,000 clones; around 84% are singletons and the top ten take under 1.5%. The CDR3 sequence is 15 residues long. The V end lost 3 bases, the J end lost 0 bases, and 12 bases lay between the germline ends. Germline CDR1 and CDR2: SGHAT and FQNNGV. Sequenced material: peripheral blood. The TCR originated in a woman aged 40 to 50 who had recovered from COVID-19. The rearrangement uses TRBV11-2 and TRBJ2-7, with no clear D. The DNA for the CDR3 is TGTGCCAGCAGCTTCCAACAGTCCAGCTCCTACGAGCAGTACTTC. Translation gives CASSFQQSSSYEQYF.